These 4 T cell receptor beta chains were sequenced from one sample in a study of blood T cells in healthy people across ages. The second PCR ran about 6 to 12 cycles with a sample-barcoded 5' primer and J-beta primers. TCRdb redid the calling of the 5' RACE reads with MiXCR, one entry per CDR3 protein. The profile covers fewer than 600,000 distinct CDR3 sequences, with about 29% appearing a single time and under 4.5% taken by the ten largest. The same data also contributed to another study, on T cells of mothers and their children.

The specimen sequenced was blood. The receptors here all came from a boy aged 2-9 years in good health.

V is TRBV5-1 and J is TRBJ1-4, with unresolved D. The germline gives CDR1 SGHRS, CDR2 YFSETQ. V was pared by 4 bases and J by 4 bases, with 8 bases between. The CDR3 has 13 residues. CDR3 sequence reads: CASSTADNEKLFF. Written as DNA, the CDR3 is TGCGCCAGCAGCACGGCTGATAATGAAAAACTGTTTTTT.

This clonotype was observed once. The chain joins TRBV20-1 to TRBJ2-1; TRBD2 aligns across 7 bases. Unmatched junction bases numbered 23, after V lost 6 bases and J lost 6 bases. The V gene's germline CDR1 is DFQATT and CDR2 SNEGSKA (reference sequence). This CDR3 comprises 18 residues. The CDR3 loop reads CSASAPGGGSGIVNEQFF. The CDR3 nucleotides are TGCAGTGCCTCGGCGCCGGGTGGCGGGAGTGGGATCGTCAATGAGCAGTTCTTC.

This clonotype was detected a few times. The chain joins TRBV5-1 to TRBJ2-7; TRBD1 matches at 8 bases. CDR3 length equals 18 residues. V lost 6 bases and J lost 3; bases outside the gene matches: 20. CDR1 and CDR2 (germline): SGHRS, YFSETQ. Here the CDR3 reads CASTTQGQGATNSYEQYF. CDR3 DNA sequence: TGCGCCAGCACCACCCAGGGGCAGGGGGCGACCAATAGCTACGAGCAGTACTTC.

This clonotype has only a few counts. The rearrangement links TRBV12-3 or TRBV12-4 to TRBJ1-4, with no clear D. Trimming shortened V by 4 bases and J by 8 bases, and 17 bases separated the two germline ends. This CDR3 contains 15 residues. The CDR3 protein is CASSSWVGGEEKLFF. CDR3 in DNA: TGTGCCAGCAGTTCCTGGGTGGGAGGAGAAGAAAAACTGTTTTTT.